This T cell receptor (beta chain) came from a study of long-term antiretroviral therapy in people with HIV. Survey-level immunoSEQ v3.0 assays were run. In sequencing, about 35,000-50,000 T-cell genomes per sample were targeted. Data came from immunoSEQ multiplex PCR; TCRdb stores just in-frame clones and leaves some out. The profile shows around 9,500 clones, around 82% of them singletons. The ends were cut back, 4 bases at V and 1 base at J, with 11 bases in the middle. CDR1 KGHSH and CDR2 LQKENI come from the germline V gene. This CDR3 comprises 14 residues. Study-wide results and caveats: CDR3 lengths in HIV samples spanned a narrower range than controls. The study collected no data on ART adherence, viral resistance or therapy changes.

Going into DNA extraction, samples held about 1-10 million cryopreserved PBMC. Details on this clone: Its antigen is not identified.

The chain employs TRBV18 and TRBJ2-7; D possibly corresponds to TRBD2 (6 bases). The source of this sequence is a man aged 30 to 45 with HIV. The material was unsorted PBMCs, obtained 0.4 years before starting antiretroviral therapy. CDR3 protein: CASSLRTKSYEQYF. For the CDR3, the DNA is TGTGCCAGCTCACTCAGGACTAAGTCCTACGAGCAGTACTTC.